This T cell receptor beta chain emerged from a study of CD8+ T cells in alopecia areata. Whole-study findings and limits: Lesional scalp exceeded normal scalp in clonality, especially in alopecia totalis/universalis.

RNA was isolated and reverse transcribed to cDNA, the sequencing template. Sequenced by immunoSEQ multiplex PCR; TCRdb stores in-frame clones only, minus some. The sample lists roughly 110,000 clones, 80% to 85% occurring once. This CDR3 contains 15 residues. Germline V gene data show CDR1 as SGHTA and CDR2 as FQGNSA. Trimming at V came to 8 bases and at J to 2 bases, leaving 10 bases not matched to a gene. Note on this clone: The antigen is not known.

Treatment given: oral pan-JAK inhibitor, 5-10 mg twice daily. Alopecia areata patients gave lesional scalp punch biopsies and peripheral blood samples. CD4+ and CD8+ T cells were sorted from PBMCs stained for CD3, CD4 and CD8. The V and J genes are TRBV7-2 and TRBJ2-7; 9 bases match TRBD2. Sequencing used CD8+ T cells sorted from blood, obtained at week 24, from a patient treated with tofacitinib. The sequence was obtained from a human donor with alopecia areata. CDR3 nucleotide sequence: TGTGCCAGCGGTCATAGGCTAGCGGGGACCTACGAGCAGTACTTC. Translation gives CASGHRLAGTYEQYF. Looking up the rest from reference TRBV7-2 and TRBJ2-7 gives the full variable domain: GAGVSQSPSNKVTEKGKDVELRCDPISGHTALYWYRQSLGQGLEFLIYFQGNSAPDKSGLPSDRFSAERTGGSVSTLTIQRTQQEDSAVYLCASGHRLAGTYEQYFGPGTRLTVT.